This T cell receptor (beta chain) stems from a study of CD8 T cells in ankylosing spondylitis. Study outcomes and limitations: Enrichment of disease-linked clones was reportedly significant in matched ankylosing spondylitis synovial fluid.

V dropped 5 bases and J dropped 2 bases, with 9 bases sitting between them. The CDR3 sequence is 12 residues long. The germline gives CDR1 DFQATT, CDR2 SNEGSKA (reference sequence). There are many counts of this clonotype. Its antigen is currently unknown. Researchers built TCR beta libraries using quantitative 5'-RACE with molecular barcodes. TCRdb analysed the 5' RACE reads with MiXCR anew, one entry per CDR3 protein. The repertoire holds fewer than 150,000 distinct CDR3 sequences, about 7% seen once, with around 12% in the top ten. The genes are TRBV20-1 and TRBJ1-1; D is ambiguous. Sequencing was performed on blood, either unsorted or a sorted T cell fraction (not recorded which). This TCR derives from a female donor with ankylosing spondylitis or in good health (not recorded which). CDR3: CSAQGRNTEAFF. The CDR3 DNA reads as TGCAGTGCTCAAGGCAGAAACACTGAAGCTTTCTTT.